The present T cell receptor (beta chain) was sequenced within a study of cytomegalovirus exposure and HLA in healthy donors. Trimming removed 6 bases from V and 1 base from J, with 9 bases in between. CDR3 length equals 13 residues. Germline assignment: CDR1 SGHNT and CDR2 YENEEA. PCR involved 60 Vbeta and 13 Jbeta primers. Sequenced by immunoSEQ multiplex PCR; TCRdb stores in-frame clones only, minus some. The table includes approximately 180,000 clones, 80% detected once. The specimen sequenced was PBMCs. This rearrangement joins TRBV11-3 to TRBJ1-1; D is uncertain. The TCR originated in a woman aged 35 to 49 in good health and CMV-seronegative. CDR3 residues: CASSSVGNTEAFF. The DNA of the CDR3 is TGTGCCAGCAGTTCGGTTGGGAACACTGAAGCTTTCTTT.